The rows below give T cell receptor beta chains drawn from one sample of a study of blood T cell repertoires in COVID-19. Generated by immunoSEQ multiplex PCR, the TCRdb table keeps only in-frame clones and is missing some. This sample has about 280,000 clones; 85% occur once, and the top ten carry about 2.5%. Sequenced material: PBMCs or T cells enriched from blood (not recorded which). Receptors were obtained from a woman aged 50 to 60 who had recovered from COVID-19. The CDR3 runs from the conserved cysteine through the conserved F or W. A D gene is named only where the DNA matches it firmly. The size entry is marked missing in some rows and otherwise reads once, few, many or a size class.

j_call | clone_size | d_call | v_call | cdr3_nt | cdr3_aa
TRBJ2-2 | - | TRBD2 | TRBV5-5 | TGTGCCAGCAGCTTGGTGGCGGGGGGATACACCGGGGAGCTGTTTTTT | CASSLVAGGYTGELFF
TRBJ2-6 | few | - | TRBV30 | TGTGCCTGGCATCGAGGTTCCTCTGGGGCCAACGTCCTGACTTTC | CAWHRGSSGANVLTF
TRBJ1-4 | - | - | TRBV18 | TGTGCCAGCTCACAAAAGAACCGGGATTTGGGTGAAAAACTGTTTTTT | CASSQKNRDLGEKLFF
TRBJ2-2 | - | TRBD2 | TRBV30 | TGTGCCTGGACCGGACTAGCGGTGAACACCGGGGAGCTGTTTTTT | CAWTGLAVNTGELFF
TRBJ2-1 | - | - | TRBV7-9 | TGTGCCAGCAGCTTAGGGGTTTCCGGGGAGCAGTTCTTC | CASSLGVSGEQFF
TRBJ1-2 | - | TRBD1 | TRBV7-9 | TGTGCCAGCAACAAATTACCGGGACAGGGGGACAACTATGGCTACACCTTC | CASNKLPGQGDNYGYTF
TRBJ2-3 | - | TRBD2 | TRBV19 | TGTGCCAGTAGTACAACCCTAGCGGAAACCACAGATACGCAGTATTTT | CASSTTLAETTDTQYF
TRBJ1-3 | - | TRBD1 | TRBV3-1/TRBV3-2 | TGTGCCAGCAGCCAAGCCGACAGGGGCTTCCACACCATATATTTT | CASSQADRGFHTIYF
TRBJ2-7 | - | TRBD1 | TRBV10-3 | TGTGCCATCAGTGAGTCGCAGGGGGCCGGTACGAAAGAGCAGTACTTC | CAISESQGAGTKEQYF
TRBJ2-3 | - | TRBD1 | TRBV28 | TGTGCCAGCAGTGCGACAGGGGGGGATACGCAGTATTTT | CASSATGGDTQYF
TRBJ2-7 | - | TRBD1 | TRBV28 | TGTGCCAGCAGTTCCCTCGACAGGGGGAGGTACGAGCAGTACTTC | CASSSLDRGRYEQYF
TRBJ1-2 | - | TRBD1 | TRBV5-1 | TGCGCCAGCAGCATGGCGTGGGACAGGATGGGTGGCTACACCTTC | CASSMAWDRMGGYTF
TRBJ1-1 | - | - | TRBV5-4 | TGTGCCAGCAGCTTTGAGAGGGCCCCTGAAGCTTTCTTT | CASSFERAPEAFF
TRBJ2-3 | - | - | TRBV15 | TGTGCCACCAGCCCGAGGCAGTTCACAGATACGCAGTATTTT | CATSPRQFTDTQYF
TRBJ1-5 | - | - | TRBV6-6 | TGTGCCACCAGGCCCAGTAGCAATCAGCCCCAGCATTTT | CATRPSSNQPQHF
TRBJ2-1 | - | TRBD2 | TRBV5-1 | TGCGCCAGCAGCCCAAGCGGGAGGGCCAAGAATGAGCAGTTCTTC | CASSPSGRAKNEQFF
TRBJ2-4 | - | - | TRBV28 | TGTGCCAGCAGTTTATTGTTGAGGCCGGGGACCAAAAACATTCAGTACTTC | CASSLLLRPGTKNIQYF
TRBJ1-5 | - | TRBD1 | TRBV28 | TGTGCCAGCATCCCAGACAGGGAAAGCAATCAGCCCCAGCATTTT | CASIPDRESNQPQHF
TRBJ1-4 | - | TRBD1 | TRBV30 | TGTGCCTGGAGGAAACCGGGACAGAATGAAAAACTGTTTTTT | CAWRKPGQNEKLFF
TRBJ2-1 | few | - | TRBV7-9 | TGTGCCAGCAGCCCCCCGGCCGGGAGCTCCTACAATGAGCAGTTCTTC | CASSPPAGSSYNEQFF
TRBJ1-2 | - | TRBD1 | TRBV29-1 | TGCAGCGTTGAAGGGATCAGCGGACAGGGGGCGCAAGGCTACACCTTC | CSVEGISGQGAQGYTF
TRBJ2-6 | - | - | TRBV19 | TGTGCCAGTAGTACCTCAGGGGCTGGGGCCAACGTCCTGACTTTC | CASSTSGAGANVLTF
TRBJ2-6 | - | - | TRBV6-5 | TGTGCCAGCGGTACAGGGTCTGGGGCCAACGTCCTGACTTTC | CASGTGSGANVLTF